These 9 T cell receptor beta chains originate from one sample sequenced in a study of blood T cell repertoires in COVID-19. Profiling relied on immunoSEQ multiplex PCR, and the TCRdb table lists in-frame clones only, not all of them. The table lists 100,000 to 150,000 clones, 80% to 90% of them singletons, with approximately 30% in the top ten. Sequencing was performed on peripheral blood. The origin of the receptors is a man in his sixties or seventies with active or convalescent COVID-19.

The chain is built from TRBV28 and TRBJ1-6; possible D gene TRBD1, 5 bases. CDR1 and CDR2 from the germline V gene are MDHEN and SYDVKM. V was shortened by 7 bases and J by 9 bases, with 16 bases between the two germline ends. The CDR3 covers 14 residues. The CDR3 nucleotides read TGTGCCAGCATCCCAAGGGGCCTTGTTTCACCCCTCCACTTT. Translating gives CASIPRGLVSPLHF.

The chain combines TRBV4-2 with TRBJ1-2; 8 positions match TRBD1. Germline trimming cut 4 bases from V and 3 bases from J; bases unmatched to any gene: 7. The CDR3 is 15 residues long. The germline V gene encodes CDR1 LGHNA and CDR2 YNFKEQ. The CDR3 DNA sequence: TGTGCCAGCAGCCGAATGACAGGGGTTGACTATGGCTACACCTTC. Its protein product is CASSRMTGVDYGYTF.

The chain combines TRBV19 with TRBJ2-1; 9 bases fit TRBD1. The CDR3 length is 16 residues. J was trimmed by 7 bases and V by 1 base; bases with no gene match: 8. Germline CDR1 LNHDA, CDR2 SQIVND (reference sequence). Written as DNA, the CDR3 is TGTGCCAGTAGTATAGTTGGGGACAGGGTAAGAAATGAGCAGTTCTTC. Amino acids: CASSIVGDRVRNEQFF.

The rearrangement links TRBV19 to TRBJ2-7; D gene uncertain. CDR3 length equals 15 residues. The germline CDR1 and CDR2 sequences are LNHDA and SQIVND (reference sequence). V was clipped by 3 bases and J by 0 bases, with 12 bases between them. CDR3 nucleotide sequence: TGTGCCAGTAGTATTGAGCCCCGGAGCTCCTACGAGCAGTACTTC. It specifies CASSIEPRSSYEQYF. Complete variable domain (other parts from reference TRBV19 and TRBJ2-7): DGGITQSPKYLFRKEGQNVTLSCEQNLNHDAMYWYRQDPGQGLRLIYYSQIVNDFQKGDIAEGYSVSREKKESFPLTVTSAQKNPTAFYLCASSIEPRSSYEQYFGPGTRLTVT.

This clone occurred a few times. The V and J genes are TRBV2 and TRBJ2-7; 7 positions match TRBD1. Losses at the gene ends were 4 bases for V and 3 bases for J; bases not matched to a gene: 6. The CDR3 spans 14 residues. Per the germline V gene, CDR1 is SNHLY and CDR2 is FYNNEI. CDR3 DNA sequence: TGTGCCAGCAGTGGACAGGGTCTTCGCTACGAGCAGTACTTC. This translates into CASSGQGLRYEQYF. The entire variable domain, with the rest obtained from reference TRBV2 and TRBJ2-7, is as follows: EPEVTQTPSHQVTQMGQEVILRCVPISNHLYFYWYRQILGQKVEFLVSFYNNEISEKSEIFDDQFSVERPDGSNFTLKIRSTKLEDSAMYFCASSGQGLRYEQYFGPGTRLTVT.

This clone was seen just once. This chain uses TRBV25-1 with TRBJ2-3, with TRBD2 matching over 11 bases. Germline V lookup: CDR1 MGHDK, CDR2 SYGVNS. V lost 6 bases to trimming and J lost 6 bases; unmatched junction nucleotides: 5. This CDR3 region has 14 residues. The CDR3 nucleotides read TGTGCCAGCAGACTAGCGGGAGCGGTCGATACGCAGTATTTT. Its protein product is CASRLAGAVDTQYF.

This chain joins TRBV18 and TRBJ1-5; D perhaps matches TRBD1 (6 bases). This CDR3 contains 15 residues. Germline V lookup: CDR1 KGHSH, CDR2 LQKENI. V dropped 4 bases and J dropped 7 bases, with 17 bases sitting between them. The chain's CDR3 is CASSLRGDTGQPQHF. The CDR3, as DNA: TGTGCCAGCTCACTCAGGGGAGACACAGGCCAGCCCCAGCATTTT.

This chain uses TRBV28 with TRBJ1-2, with D possibly being TRBD1 (6 bases). CDR1 MDHEN and CDR2 SYDVKM come from the germline V gene. There are 14 residues in the CDR3. V lost 4 bases to trimming and J lost 1 base, with 10 bases between them. The CDR3 region is CASSSPGVNYGYTF. The CDR3 DNA reads TGTGCCAGCAGTTCCCCAGGGGTTAACTATGGCTACACCTTC.

The gene calls are TRBV30 and TRBJ1-2; D is unresolved. V dropped 3 bases and J dropped 7 bases, with 15 bases sitting between them. The V gene's germline CDR1 is GTSNPN and CDR2 SVGIG (reference sequence). This CDR3 has 13 amino acids. CDR3 residues: CAWRMSGVGGYTF. As DNA, the CDR3 is TGTGCCTGGAGAATGTCGGGTGTTGGTGGCTACACCTTC.